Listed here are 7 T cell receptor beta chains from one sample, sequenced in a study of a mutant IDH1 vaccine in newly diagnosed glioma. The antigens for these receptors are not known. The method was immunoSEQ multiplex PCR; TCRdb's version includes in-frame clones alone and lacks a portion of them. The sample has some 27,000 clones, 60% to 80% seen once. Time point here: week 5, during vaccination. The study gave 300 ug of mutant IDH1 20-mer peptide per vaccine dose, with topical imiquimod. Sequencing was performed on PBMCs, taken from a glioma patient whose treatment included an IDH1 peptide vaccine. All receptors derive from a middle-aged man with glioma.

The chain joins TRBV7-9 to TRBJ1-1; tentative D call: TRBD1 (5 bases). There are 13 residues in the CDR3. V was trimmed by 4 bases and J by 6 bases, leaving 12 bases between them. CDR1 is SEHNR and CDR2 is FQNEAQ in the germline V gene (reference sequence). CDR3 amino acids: CASSWLGTAEAFF. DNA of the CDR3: TGTGCCAGCAGCTGGCTCGGGACCGCTGAAGCTTTCTTT.

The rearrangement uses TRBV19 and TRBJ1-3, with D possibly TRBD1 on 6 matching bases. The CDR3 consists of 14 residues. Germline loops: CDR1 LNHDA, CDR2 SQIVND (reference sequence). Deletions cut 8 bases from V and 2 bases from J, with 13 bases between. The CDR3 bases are TGTGCCAGTGAAACAGGGTCCACTGGAAACACCATATATTTT. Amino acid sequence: CASETGSTGNTIYF.

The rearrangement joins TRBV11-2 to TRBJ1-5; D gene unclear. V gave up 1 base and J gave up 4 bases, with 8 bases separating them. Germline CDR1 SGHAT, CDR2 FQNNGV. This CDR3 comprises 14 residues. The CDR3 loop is CASSLVPLNQPQHF. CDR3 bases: TGTGCCAGCAGCTTAGTGCCCCTTAATCAGCCCCAGCATTTT.

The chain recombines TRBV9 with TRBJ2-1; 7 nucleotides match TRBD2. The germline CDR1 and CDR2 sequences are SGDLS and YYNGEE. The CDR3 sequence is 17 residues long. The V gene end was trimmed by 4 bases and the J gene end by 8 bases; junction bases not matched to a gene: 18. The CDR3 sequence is CASSPPSGGGLRDEQFF. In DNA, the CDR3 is TGTGCCAGCAGCCCCCCGTCGGGGGGAGGGCTAAGGGATGAGCAGTTCTTC.

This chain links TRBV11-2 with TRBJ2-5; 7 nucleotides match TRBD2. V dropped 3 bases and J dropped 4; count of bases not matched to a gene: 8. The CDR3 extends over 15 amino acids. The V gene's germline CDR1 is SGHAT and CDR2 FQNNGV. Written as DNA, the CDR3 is TGTGCCAGCAGCTTTAACGCGGGGGTAGGAGAGACCCAGTACTTC. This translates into CASSFNAGVGETQYF.

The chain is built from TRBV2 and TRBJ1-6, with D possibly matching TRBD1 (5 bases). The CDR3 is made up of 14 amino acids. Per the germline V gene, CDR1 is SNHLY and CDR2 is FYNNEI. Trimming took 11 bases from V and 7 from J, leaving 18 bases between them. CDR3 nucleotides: TGTGCCGGGAAGAGACAGACCGGAAATTCACCCCTCCACTTT. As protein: CAGKRQTGNSPLHF. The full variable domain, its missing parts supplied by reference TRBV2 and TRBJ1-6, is EPEVTQTPSHQVTQMGQEVILRCVPISNHLYFYWYRQILGQKVEFLVSFYNNEISEKSEIFDDQFSVERPDGSNFTLKIRSTKLEDSAMYFCAGKRQTGNSPLHFGNGTRLTVT.

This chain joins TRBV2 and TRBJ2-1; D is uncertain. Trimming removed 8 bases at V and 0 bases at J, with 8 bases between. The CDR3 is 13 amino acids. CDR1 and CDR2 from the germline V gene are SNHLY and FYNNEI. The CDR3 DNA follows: TGTGCCAGCGGCTTCTCCTCCTACAATGAGCAGTTCTTC. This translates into CASGFSSYNEQFF.